Listed below are T cell receptor beta chains from one sample, sequenced in a study of T cell responses to AZD1222 COVID-19 vaccine. Using immunoSEQ multiplex PCR, the repertoire was profiled, and TCRdb retains in-frame clones only, with some absent. The sample gives roughly 190,000 clones, approximately 90% of which show up once; about 4% is in the top ten. The sample here was peripheral blood, taken 28 days after the second dose of the MenACWY control vaccine. Every receptor here comes from an adult who received the MenACWY meningococcal vaccine as a control. CDR3s include the opening cysteine and the closing phenylalanine or tryptophan. D genes are given only for firm matches. The size of a clone is reported for some rows only, either as once, few or many, or as a class for expanded clones.

j_gene | d_gene | v_gene | abundance | CDR3aa | CDR3nt
TRBJ2-2 | . | TRBV14 | . | CASSPPRGVVGELFF | TGTGCCAGCAGCCCCCCCAGGGGGGTTGTCGGGGAGCTGTTTTTT
TRBJ1-1 | . | TRBV6-5 | . | CASRTTGRDTEAFF | TGTGCCAGCAGGACAACAGGAAGGGACACTGAAGCTTTCTTT
TRBJ2-6 | TRBD2 | TRBV3-1/TRBV3-2 | . | CASSLTSGSSGANVLTF | TGTGCCAGCAGCCTTACTAGCGGGAGTTCTGGGGCCAACGTCCTGACTTTC
TRBJ2-1 | TRBD1 | TRBV30 | . | CAGRDRGYNEQFF | TGTGCCGGCCGGGACAGGGGTTACAATGAGCAGTTCTTC
TRBJ2-1 | . | TRBV3-1/TRBV3-2 | . | CASSHSRSYNEQFF | TGTGCCAGCAGCCATAGTCGCTCCTACAATGAGCAGTTCTTC
TRBJ1-2 | . | TRBV15 | once | CATSRDRQGEEGYTF | TGTGCCACCAGCAGAGATCGGCAGGGCGAGGAAGGCTACACCTTC
TRBJ2-5 | TRBD2 | TRBV18 | once | CASSTRTSGEETQYF | TGTGCCAGCTCAACTCGGACTAGCGGGGAAGAGACCCAGTACTTC
TRBJ2-1 | . | TRBV5-1 | . | CASATSSYNEQFF | TGCGCCAGCGCGACCAGCTCCTACAATGAGCAGTTCTTC
TRBJ1-2 | TRBD1 | TRBV2 | . | CASRATGNYGYTF | TGTGCCAGCAGGGCGACAGGGAACTATGGCTACACCTTC
TRBJ2-1 | . | TRBV11-1 | . | CASSLGTGVDEQFF | TGTGCCAGCAGCTTAGGAACGGGAGTGGATGAGCAGTTCTTC
TRBJ2-7 | . | TRBV27 | . | CASRLQAISYEQYF | TGTGCCAGCAGGTTACAAGCAATCTCCTACGAGCAGTACTTC
TRBJ2-1 | TRBD1 | TRBV5-4 | . | CASSARTGFRHNEQFF | TGTGCCAGCAGCGCAAGGACAGGGTTCCGACACAATGAGCAGTTCTTC
TRBJ1-1 | TRBD1 | TRBV11-1 | . | CASSFEGRGPEAFF | TGTGCCAGCAGCTTTGAGGGAAGGGGGCCTGAAGCTTTCTTT
TRBJ1-2 | . | TRBV3-1/TRBV3-2 | . | CASSQATGTYGYTF | TGTGCCAGCAGCCAAGCAACAGGGACCTATGGCTACACCTTC
TRBJ1-1 | TRBD1 | TRBV9 | . | CASSVYPGGQGRAEAFF | TGTGCCAGCAGCGTATACCCCGGGGGACAGGGGCGGGCTGAAGCTTTCTTT
TRBJ2-1 | TRBD2 | TRBV9 | once | CARSGGGLPSSYNEQFF | TGTGCCCGCAGCGGGGGGGGCCTCCCTAGCTCCTACAATGAGCAGTTCTTC
TRBJ2-1 | . | TRBV2 | . | CASSGIAASSYNEQFF | TGTGCCAGCAGTGGAATAGCGGCCTCCTCCTACAATGAGCAGTTCTTC
TRBJ1-2 | . | TRBV27 | . | CASSTPAGDGYTF | TGTGCCAGCAGTACCCCGGCGGGGGATGGCTACACCTTC